This TCR beta chain appears in the sequencing data of a study of neoadjuvant anti-PD-1 for oral cavity cancer. About the research overall: Nivolumab at 3 mg/kg was mostly given biweekly, three to four doses, pre-surgery. Patients without progression got a fourth dose around day 43.

The CDR3 runs to 15 residues. Germline lookup yields CDR1 ENHRY and CDR2 SYGVKD. J lost 5 bases, V lost 0 bases, and 6 bases had no gene match. The table lists this clone with a few counts. Most tumor samples had approximately 4.6 ug input DNA in two replicates. Sequenced by immunoSEQ multiplex PCR; TCRdb stores in-frame clones only, minus some. The table shows approximately 23,000 clones, with over 35% occurring only once. The time point here: after neoadjuvant nivolumab, at surgical resection. These newly diagnosed stage II-IVA oral cavity squamous cell carcinoma patients had no prior systemic or radiation treatment.

This chain links TRBV10-3 with TRBJ2-7; 8 bases line up with TRBD1. Sequenced here: tumor tissue, sampled after nivolumab (anti-PD-1) treatment. The sequence derives from a person between 40 and 85 years old with oral cavity squamous cell carcinoma. The CDR3 region has the DNA TGTGCCATCAGTGAGTCGATACAGGGGGACCACGAGCAGTACTTC. Translated, it gives CAISESIQGDHEQYF.